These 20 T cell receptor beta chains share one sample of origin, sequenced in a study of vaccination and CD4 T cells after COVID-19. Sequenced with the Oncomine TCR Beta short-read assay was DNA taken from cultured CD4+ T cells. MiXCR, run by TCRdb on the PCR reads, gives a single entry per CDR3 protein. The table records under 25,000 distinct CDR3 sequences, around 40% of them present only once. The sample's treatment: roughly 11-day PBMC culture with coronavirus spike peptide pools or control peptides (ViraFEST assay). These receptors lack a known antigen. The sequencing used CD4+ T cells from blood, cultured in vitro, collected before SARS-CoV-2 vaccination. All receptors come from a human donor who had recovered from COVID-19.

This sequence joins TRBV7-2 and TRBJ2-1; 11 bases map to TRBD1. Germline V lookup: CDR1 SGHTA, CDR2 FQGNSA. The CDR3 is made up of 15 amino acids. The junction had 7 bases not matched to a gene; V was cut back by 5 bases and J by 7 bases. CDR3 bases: TGTGCCAGCAGCCCGGGACAGGGGGGCAGGAATGAGCAGTTCTTC. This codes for CASSPGQGGRNEQFF.

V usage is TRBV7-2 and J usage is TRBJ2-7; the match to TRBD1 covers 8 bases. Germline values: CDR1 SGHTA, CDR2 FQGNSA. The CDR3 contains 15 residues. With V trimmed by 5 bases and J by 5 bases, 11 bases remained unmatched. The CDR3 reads CASSPRGLGGDEQYF. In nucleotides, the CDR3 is TGTGCCAGCAGCCCCAGGGGGCTAGGAGGGGACGAGCAGTACTTC.

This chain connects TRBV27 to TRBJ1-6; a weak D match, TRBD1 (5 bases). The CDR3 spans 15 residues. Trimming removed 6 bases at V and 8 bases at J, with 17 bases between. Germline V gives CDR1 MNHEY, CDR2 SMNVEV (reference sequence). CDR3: CASSLRAFGDSPLHF. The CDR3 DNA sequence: TGTGCCAGCAGCCTCAGGGCCTTCGGGGATTCACCCCTCCACTTT.

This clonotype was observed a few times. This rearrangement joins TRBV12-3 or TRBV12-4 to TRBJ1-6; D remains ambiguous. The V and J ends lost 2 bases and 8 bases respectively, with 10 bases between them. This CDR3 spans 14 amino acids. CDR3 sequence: CASSLIGKHSPLHF. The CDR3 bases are TGTGCCAGCAGTTTAATAGGGAAGCATTCACCCCTCCACTTT.

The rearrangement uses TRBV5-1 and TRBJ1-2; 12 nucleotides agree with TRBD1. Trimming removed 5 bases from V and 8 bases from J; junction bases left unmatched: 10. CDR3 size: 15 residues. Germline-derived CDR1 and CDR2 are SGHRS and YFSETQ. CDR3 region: CASRSSTGTGGGYTF. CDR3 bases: TGCGCCAGCAGATCCTCTACCGGGACAGGGGGCGGCTACACCTTC.

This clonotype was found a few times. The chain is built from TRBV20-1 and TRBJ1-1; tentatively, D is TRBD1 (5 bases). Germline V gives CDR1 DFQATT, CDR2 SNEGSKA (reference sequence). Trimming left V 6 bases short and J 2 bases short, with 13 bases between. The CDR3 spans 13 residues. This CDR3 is CSANPTGNTEAFF. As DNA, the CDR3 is TGCAGTGCGAACCCCACAGGTAACACTGAAGCTTTCTTT.

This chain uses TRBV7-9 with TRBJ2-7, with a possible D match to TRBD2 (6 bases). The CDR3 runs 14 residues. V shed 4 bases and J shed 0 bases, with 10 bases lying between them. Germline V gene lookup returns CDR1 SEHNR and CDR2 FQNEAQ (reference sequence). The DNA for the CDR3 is TGTGCCAGCAGCTCTACTAGCAGCTCCTACGAGCAGTACTTC. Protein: CASSSTSSSYEQYF.

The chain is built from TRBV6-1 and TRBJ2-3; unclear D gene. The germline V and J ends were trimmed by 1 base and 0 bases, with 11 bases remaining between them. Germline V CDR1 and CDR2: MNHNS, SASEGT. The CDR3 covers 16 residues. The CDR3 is CASSEVAFSSTDTQYF. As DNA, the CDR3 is TGTGCCAGCAGTGAAGTAGCTTTCTCTAGCACAGATACGCAGTATTTT.

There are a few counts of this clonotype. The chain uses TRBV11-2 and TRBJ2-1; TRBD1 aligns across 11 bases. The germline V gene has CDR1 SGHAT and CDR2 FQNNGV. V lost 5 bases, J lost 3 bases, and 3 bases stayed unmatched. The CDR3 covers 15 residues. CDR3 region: CASSLGQGDYNEQFF. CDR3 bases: TGTGCCAGCAGCCTGGGACAGGGGGACTACAATGAGCAGTTCTTC.

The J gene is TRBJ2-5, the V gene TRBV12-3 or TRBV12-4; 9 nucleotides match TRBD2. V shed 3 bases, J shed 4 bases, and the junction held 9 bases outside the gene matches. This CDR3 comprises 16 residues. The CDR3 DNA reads TGTGCCAGCAGTTTCGGGCGGGAGGGCCGTTTAGAGACCCAGTACTTC. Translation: CASSFGREGRLETQYF.

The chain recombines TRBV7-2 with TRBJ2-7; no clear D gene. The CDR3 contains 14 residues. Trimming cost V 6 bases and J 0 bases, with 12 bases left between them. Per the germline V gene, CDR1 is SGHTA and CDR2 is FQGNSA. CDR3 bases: TGTGCCAGCAGACAAAAAGAAAGCTCCTACGAGCAGTACTTC. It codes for CASRQKESSYEQYF.

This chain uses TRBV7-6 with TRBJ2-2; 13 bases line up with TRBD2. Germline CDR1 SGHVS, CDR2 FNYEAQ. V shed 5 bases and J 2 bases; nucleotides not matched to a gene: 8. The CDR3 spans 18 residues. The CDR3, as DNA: TGTGCCAGCAGCGCCCGGACTAGCGGGGGACCTAACACCGGGGAGCTGTTTTTT. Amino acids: CASSARTSGGPNTGELFF.

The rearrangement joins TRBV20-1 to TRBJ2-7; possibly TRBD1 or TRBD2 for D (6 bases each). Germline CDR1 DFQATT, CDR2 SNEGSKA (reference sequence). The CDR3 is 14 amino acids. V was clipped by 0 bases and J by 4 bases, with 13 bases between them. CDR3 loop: CSARDGRTAYEQYF. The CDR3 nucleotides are TGCAGTGCTAGAGATGGGAGGACAGCTTACGAGCAGTACTTC.

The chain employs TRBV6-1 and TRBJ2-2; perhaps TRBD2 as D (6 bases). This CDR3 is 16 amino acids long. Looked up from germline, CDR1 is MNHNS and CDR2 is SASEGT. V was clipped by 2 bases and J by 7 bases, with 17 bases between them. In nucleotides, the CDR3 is TGTGCCAGCAGTGAATCGAAGGGGCGGGGTTTCGGGGAGCTGTTTTTT. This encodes CASSESKGRGFGELFF.

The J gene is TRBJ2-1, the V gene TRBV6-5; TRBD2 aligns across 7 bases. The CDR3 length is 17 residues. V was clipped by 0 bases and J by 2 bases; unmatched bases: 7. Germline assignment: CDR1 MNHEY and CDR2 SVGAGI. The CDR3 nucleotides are TGTGCCAGCAGTTACTCCCGAGGACTAGGGACCTACAATGAGCAGTTCTTC. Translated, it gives CASSYSRGLGTYNEQFF.

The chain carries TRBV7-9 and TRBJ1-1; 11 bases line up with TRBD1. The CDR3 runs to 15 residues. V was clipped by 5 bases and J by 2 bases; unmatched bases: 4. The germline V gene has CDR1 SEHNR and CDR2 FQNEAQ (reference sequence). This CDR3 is CASSPGTGGNTEAFF. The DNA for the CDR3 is TGTGCCAGCAGCCCCGGGACAGGGGGAAACACTGAAGCTTTCTTT. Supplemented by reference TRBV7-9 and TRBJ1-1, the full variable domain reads DTGVSQNPRHKITKRGQNVTFRCDPISEHNRLYWYRQTLGQGPEFLTYFQNEAQLEKSRLLSDRFSAERPKGSFSTLEIQRTEQGDSAMYLCASSPGTGGNTEAFFGQGTRLTVV.

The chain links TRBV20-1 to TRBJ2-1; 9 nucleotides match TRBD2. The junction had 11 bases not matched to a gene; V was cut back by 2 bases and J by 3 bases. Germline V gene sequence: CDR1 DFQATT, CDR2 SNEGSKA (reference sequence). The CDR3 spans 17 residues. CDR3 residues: CSARRSGLAGLYNEQFF. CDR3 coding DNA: TGCAGTGCTAGACGGTCGGGGCTAGCGGGGCTCTACAATGAGCAGTTCTTC.

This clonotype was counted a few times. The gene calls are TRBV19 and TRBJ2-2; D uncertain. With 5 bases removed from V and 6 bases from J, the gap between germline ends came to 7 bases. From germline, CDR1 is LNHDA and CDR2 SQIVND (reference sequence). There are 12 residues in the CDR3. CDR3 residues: CASSDTPGELFF. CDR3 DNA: TGTGCCAGTAGTGACACCCCCGGGGAGCTGTTTTTT.

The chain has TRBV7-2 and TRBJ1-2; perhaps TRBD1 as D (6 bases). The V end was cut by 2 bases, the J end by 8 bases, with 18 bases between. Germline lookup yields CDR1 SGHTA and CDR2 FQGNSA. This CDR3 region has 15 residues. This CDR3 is CASSLTARGADGYTF. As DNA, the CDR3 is TGTGCCAGCAGCTTAACAGCCCGGGGGGCCGACGGCTACACCTTC.

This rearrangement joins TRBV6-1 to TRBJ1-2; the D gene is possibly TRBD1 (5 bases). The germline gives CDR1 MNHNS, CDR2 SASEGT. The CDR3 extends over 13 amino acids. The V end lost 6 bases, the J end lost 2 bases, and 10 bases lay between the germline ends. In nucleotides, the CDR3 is TGTGCCAGCAGCGACAGTCCCAACTATGGCTACACCTTC. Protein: CASSDSPNYGYTF.